Below, 24 T cell receptor beta chains from the same sample are listed, as sequenced in a study of blood T cell repertoires in COVID-19. Sequencing used immunoSEQ multiplex PCR; TCRdb keeps in-frame clones, though not all of them. This sample has around 190,000 clones; around 80% occur once, and the top ten carry about 15%. The specimen sequenced was PBMCs or T cells enriched from blood (not recorded which). The receptor source for this set is a woman in her forties or fifties with acute COVID-19.

The rearrangement links TRBV6-5 to TRBJ1-6, with D possibly TRBD1 on 6 matching bases. The CDR3 is made up of 16 amino acids. Trimming removed 0 bases from V and 3 bases from J, with 9 bases in between. Germline assignment: CDR1 MNHEY and CDR2 SVGAGI. The DNA of the CDR3 is TGTGCCAGCAGTTACTCGGACAGTTACTATAATTCACCCCTCCACTTT. It codes for CASSYSDSYYNSPLHF.

This clone came up once. The rearrangement links TRBV6-1 to TRBJ1-3, with D unresolved. Trimming pared 1 base from V and 4 bases from J, leaving 11 bases between. The CDR3 runs 15 residues. CDR1 and CDR2 (germline): MNHNS, SASEGT. CDR3 nucleotide sequence: TGTGCCAGCAGTGAAGAGGTGTTAGCCGGAAACACCATATATTTT. It is translated as CASSEEVLAGNTIYF.

The CDR3 region has the DNA TGTGCCAGCAAAACTGGGGGGGGGCGAGGTTCACCCCTCCACTTT. As protein: CASKTGGGRGSPLHF. The V and J genes are TRBV6-5 and TRBJ1-6, with D possibly being TRBD1 (6 bases). The CDR3 contains 15 residues. Looked up from germline, CDR1 is MNHEY and CDR2 is SVGAGI. The V gene lost 7 bases and the J gene lost 9 bases, with 19 bases spanning the gap.

The CDR3: CASSQGEGALETQYF. In DNA form, the CDR3 reads TGCGCCAGCAGCCAAGGCGAGGGGGCGCTGGAGACCCAGTACTTC. The rearrangement uses TRBV4-3 and TRBJ2-5; 7 bases are a match to TRBD1. The junction had 7 bases not matched to a gene; V was cut back by 1 base and J by 5 bases. Germline V gene sequence: CDR1 LGHNA, CDR2 YSLEER. The CDR3 consists of 15 residues.

The gene calls are TRBV6-5 and TRBJ1-2; D is unresolved. Germline assignment: CDR1 MNHEY and CDR2 SVGAGI. There are 16 residues in the CDR3. Trimming shortened V by 0 bases and J by 0 bases, and 11 bases separated the two germline ends. The CDR3 region is CASSYSWQDPNYGYTF. The CDR3 DNA is TGTGCCAGCAGTTACTCGTGGCAGGATCCTAACTATGGCTACACCTTC.

This sequence joins TRBV7-2 and TRBJ1-3; 10 bases align to TRBD1. The CDR3 extends over 16 amino acids. With V trimmed by 7 bases and J by 5 bases, 11 bases remained unmatched. Germline V gives CDR1 SGHTA, CDR2 FQGNSA. The CDR3 reads CASTPPGTGVRNTIYF. The CDR3 DNA follows: TGTGCCAGCACTCCCCCCGGGACAGGGGTTAGAAACACCATATATTTT.

The chain uses TRBV5-1 and TRBJ2-4; D is unclear. The CDR3 length is 14 residues. The ends were cut back, 2 bases at V and 4 bases at J, with 10 bases in the middle. The V gene's germline CDR1 is SGHRS and CDR2 YFSETQ. The CDR3 spells CASSFEQPKNIQYF. For the CDR3, the DNA is TGCGCCAGCAGCTTTGAGCAACCGAAAAACATTCAGTACTTC.

The gene calls are TRBV19 and TRBJ1-5; D is uncertain. Germline values: CDR1 LNHDA, CDR2 SQIVND (reference sequence). V lost 5 bases and J 0 bases, leaving 8 bases between the germline ends. This CDR3 has 14 amino acids. Here the CDR3 reads CASSLTHSNQPQHF. CDR3 nucleotides: TGTGCCAGTAGTCTGACACATAGCAATCAGCCCCAGCATTTT.

This clone was seen just once. The rearrangement joins TRBV6-6 to TRBJ1-2; the D is unclear. The germline V and J ends were trimmed by 5 bases and 4 bases, with 14 bases remaining between them. CDR3 length: 14 residues. Germline lookup yields CDR1 MNHNY and CDR2 SVGAGI (reference sequence). CDR3 bases: TGTGCCAGCAGTAGAGGAGAGGGTACCTATGGCTACACCTTC. It codes for CASSRGEGTYGYTF.

The V and J genes are TRBV4-2 and TRBJ1-4, with 7 nucleotides matching TRBD1. The CDR3 is made up of 15 amino acids. Germline values: CDR1 LGHNA, CDR2 YNFKEQ. V shed 1 base, J shed 7 bases, and the junction held 6 bases outside the gene matches. The CDR3 coding sequence is TGTGCCAGCAGCCAAGGACAGGGCTTTTTTGAAAAACTGTTTTTT. Translation gives CASSQGQGFFEKLFF.

The chain uses TRBV28 and TRBJ1-2, with D hard to call. Trimming removed 5 bases at V and 0 bases at J, with 13 bases between. This CDR3 is built from 15 residues. CDR1 MDHEN and CDR2 SYDVKM come from the germline V gene. This CDR3 reads CASSPPGVTNYGYTF. CDR3 bases: TGTGCCAGCAGTCCGCCCGGGGTAACTAACTATGGCTACACCTTC.

There are a few counts of this clone. The rearrangement uses TRBV7-9 and TRBJ2-5; TRBD1 agrees at 8 bases. Germline CDR1 is SEHNR and CDR2 is FQNEAQ (reference sequence). V was pared by 5 bases and J by 5 bases, with 7 bases of the junction left unmatched. The CDR3 has 14 residues. This CDR3 is CASSPPRGQETQYF. CDR3 coding DNA: TGTGCCAGCAGCCCCCCCAGGGGGCAGGAGACCCAGTACTTC. Filled out from reference TRBV7-9 and TRBJ2-5, the complete variable domain reads DTGVSQNPRHKITKRGQNVTFRCDPISEHNRLYWYRQTLGQGPEFLTYFQNEAQLEKSRLLSDRFSAERPKGSFSTLEIQRTEQGDSAMYLCASSPPRGQETQYFGPGTRLLVL.

The CDR3 reads CATSSQARNTEAFF. In DNA form, the CDR3 reads TGTGCCACCAGCTCCCAGGCCAGAAACACTGAAGCTTTCTTT. V and J are TRBV15 and TRBJ1-1; D uncertain. CDR3 length: 14 residues. Germline assignment: CDR1 LNHNV and CDR2 YYDKDF (reference sequence). V was clipped by 5 bases and J by 2 bases, with 12 bases between them.

The chain carries TRBV7-6 and TRBJ2-3; TRBD2 matches at 15 bases. Germline V gives CDR1 SGHVS, CDR2 FNYEAQ. With 5 bases clipped from V and 6 bases from J, the junction kept 15 bases outside the gene matches. The CDR3 covers 19 residues. The CDR3 loop reads CASSPGLAGGRRREDTQYF. The DNA of the CDR3 is TGTGCCAGCAGCCCTGGACTAGCGGGGGGGCGTCGGCGGGAGGATACGCAGTATTTT.

The V call is TRBV18, the J call TRBJ1-5; possible D gene TRBD1, 6 bases. This CDR3 contains 16 residues. V was shortened by 4 bases and J by 0 bases, with 13 bases between the two germline ends. The germline V gene encodes CDR1 KGHSH and CDR2 LQKENI. CDR3 coding DNA: TGTGCCAGCTCACTCCTGGGACAAGATAGCAATCAGCCCCAGCATTTT. Amino acids: CASSLLGQDSNQPQHF.

The chain recombines TRBV27 with TRBJ2-3; D remains unclear. Trimming cost V 5 bases and J 0 bases, with 12 bases left between them. Germline V CDR1 and CDR2: MNHEY, SMNVEV (reference sequence). CDR3 length equals 15 residues. The CDR3 sequence is CASSEPRSSTDTQYF. CDR3 in DNA: TGTGCCAGCAGTGAACCTAGATCTAGCACAGATACGCAGTATTTT.

The chain has TRBV27 and TRBJ1-3, with D unclear. In germline, CDR1 is MNHEY, CDR2 SMNVEV (reference sequence). The length of the CDR3 is 16 residues. Trimming shortened V by 5 bases and J by 2 bases, and 16 bases separated the two germline ends. In DNA, the CDR3 is TGTGCCAGCAGTCCGCGTGGAGGACTCCCTGGAAACACCATATATTTT. Translated: CASSPRGGLPGNTIYF.

The genes are TRBV12-3 or TRBV12-4 and TRBJ1-5; perhaps TRBD1 as D (5 bases). The V gene lost 5 bases and the J gene lost 6 bases, with 8 bases spanning the gap. The length of the CDR3 is 12 residues. Written as DNA, the CDR3 is TGTGCCAGCAGTCAGGGTGTTCAGCCCCAGCATTTT. It specifies CASSQGVQPQHF.

The rearrangement joins TRBV6-5 to TRBJ1-3, with a possible D match to TRBD1 (6 bases). The V end was cut by 2 bases, the J end by 4 bases, with 15 bases between. This CDR3 is 16 amino acids long. In germline, CDR1 is MNHEY, CDR2 SVGAGI. The CDR3 DNA is TGTGCCAGCAGTTACCAGGGGTTGAGGGAAGGAAACACCATATATTTT. It is translated as CASSYQGLREGNTIYF.

The V and J genes are TRBV28 and TRBJ1-2; D unclear. This CDR3 comprises 14 residues. With 5 bases removed from V and 8 bases from J, the gap between germline ends came to 18 bases. Germline-derived CDR1 and CDR2 are MDHEN and SYDVKM. The CDR3 region is CASSLPDLSRGYTF. The CDR3 DNA follows: TGTGCCAGCAGTCTCCCGGACTTATCAAGGGGCTACACCTTC.

The chain is built from TRBV19 and TRBJ1-1; D remains ambiguous. In germline, CDR1 is LNHDA, CDR2 SQIVND (reference sequence). The V end lost 4 bases, the J end lost 1 base, and 10 bases lay between the germline ends. The CDR3 is made up of 14 amino acids. The CDR3 coding sequence is TGTGCCAGTAGTAATGGACTCAGGAACACTGAAGCTTTCTTT. Translated, it gives CASSNGLRNTEAFF.

The rearrangement joins TRBV7-2 to TRBJ2-2; perhaps TRBD2 as D (6 bases). This CDR3 is built from 14 residues. Germline lookup yields CDR1 SGHTA and CDR2 FQGNSA. The V end lost 5 bases, the J end lost 3 bases, and 10 bases lay between the germline ends. This chain's CDR3 is CASSGGSHTGELFF. The CDR3, as DNA: TGTGCCAGCAGCGGAGGGAGTCACACCGGGGAGCTGTTTTTT.

V usage is TRBV18 and J usage is TRBJ2-2, with 11 bases lining up with TRBD2. J gave up 1 base and V 1 base, and 8 bases lay outside the gene matches. The CDR3 spans 19 residues. CDR1 is KGHSH and CDR2 is LQKENI in the germline V gene. CDR3 loop: CASSPRYLAGGLNTGELFF. CDR3 sequence (DNA): TGTGCCAGCTCACCACGGTACCTAGCGGGGGGCCTGAACACCGGGGAGCTGTTTTTT.

This chain joins TRBV24-1 and TRBJ2-5; 7 bases align to TRBD1. J was trimmed by 4 bases and V by 4 bases; bases with no gene match: 11. Germline assignment: CDR1 KGHDR and CDR2 SFDVKD. This CDR3 comprises 16 residues. The chain's CDR3 is CATSDPGTAGGETQYF. CDR3 nucleotide sequence: TGTGCCACCAGTGACCCTGGGACAGCCGGAGGAGAGACCCAGTACTTC.